This T cell receptor beta chain was obtained from a study of blood T cell repertoires in COVID-19. Study-level information: Some COVID-19 samples were acute and others convalescent; all came from the United States, Italy and Spain.

Study processing details: Reference gene primer amplification gave estimated nucleated cell counts. Data came from immunoSEQ multiplex PCR; TCRdb stores just in-frame clones and leaves some out. The V and J calls and clone size come from that table; D and trimming were worked out from the DNA. This repertoire shows around 130,000 clones, around 83% found once; its top ten account for around 9.8%. The germline V gene has CDR1 SGHVS and CDR2 FQNEAQ. Trimming cost V 6 bases and J 1 base, with 12 bases left between them. CDR3 size: 14 residues. The TCR sequence derives from a man aged 40-49 years with active or convalescent COVID-19. The sequenced sample was peripheral blood. The chain links TRBV7-8 to TRBJ2-5; D is perhaps TRBD2 (6 bases). This CDR3 is CASSPGEPQETQYF. In DNA, the CDR3 is TGTGCCAGCAGTCCGGGGGAACCCCAAGAGACCCAGTACTTC.